Here is one T cell receptor (beta chain) with its context. Its target is not known. The data derive from a study of CXCR3-negative and CXCR3-positive naive CD8 T cells. General study results and limits: CXCR3-positive naive cells had more hydrophobic TRB CDR3s than CXCR3-negative naive cells.

With UMI labels, 5' RACE was used to prepare the TRB cDNA libraries. Using the 5' RACE reads, TCRdb records one entry per CDR3 protein without DNA. Recorded for this sample: 55,000 to 70,000 distinct CDR3 sequences. CDR3 length equals 11 residues. Per the germline V gene, CDR1 is SNHLY and CDR2 is FYNNEI. The chain couples TRBV2 to TRBJ1-2. The sequenced material came from naive CXCR3+ CD8+ T cells from blood. The subset was: CD45RO-CCR7+CD27+CD95- naive CD8+ T cells expressing CXCR3 (TNR3+). The clonotype originates from a human donor in good health. Some clones in this sample may be carry-over from other donors' samples. The chain's CDR3 is CASSGAPGYTF. The whole variable domain, remainder taken from reference TRBV2 and TRBJ1-2, is EPEVTQTPSHQVTQMGQEVILRCVPISNHLYFYWYRQILGQKVEFLVSFYNNEISEKSEIFDDQFSVERPDGSNFTLKIRSTKLEDSAMYFCASSGAPGYTFGSGTRLTVV.